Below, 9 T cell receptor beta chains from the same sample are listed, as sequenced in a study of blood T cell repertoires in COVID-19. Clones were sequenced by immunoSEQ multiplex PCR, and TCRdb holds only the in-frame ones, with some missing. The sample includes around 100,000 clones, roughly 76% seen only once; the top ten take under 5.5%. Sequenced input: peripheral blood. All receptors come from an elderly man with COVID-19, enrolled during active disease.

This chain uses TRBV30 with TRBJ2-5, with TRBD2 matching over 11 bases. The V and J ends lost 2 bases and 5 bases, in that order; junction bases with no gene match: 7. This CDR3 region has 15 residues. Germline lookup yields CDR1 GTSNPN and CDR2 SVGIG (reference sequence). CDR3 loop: CAWSITSGGAETQYF. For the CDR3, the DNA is TGTGCCTGGAGTATAACTAGCGGGGGAGCGGAGACCCAGTACTTC. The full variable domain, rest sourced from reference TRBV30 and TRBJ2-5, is SQTIHQWPATLVQPVGSPLSLECTVEGTSNPNLYWYRQAAGRGLQLLFYSVGIGQISSEVPQNLSASRPQDRQFILSSKKLLLSDSGFYLCAWSITSGGAETQYFGPGTRLLVL.

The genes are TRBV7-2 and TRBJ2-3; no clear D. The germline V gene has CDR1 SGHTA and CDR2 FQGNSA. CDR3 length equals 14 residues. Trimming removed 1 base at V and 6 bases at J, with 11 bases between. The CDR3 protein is CASSLEPLPDTQYF. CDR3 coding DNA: TGTGCCAGCAGCTTAGAGCCCCTCCCCGATACGCAGTATTTT.

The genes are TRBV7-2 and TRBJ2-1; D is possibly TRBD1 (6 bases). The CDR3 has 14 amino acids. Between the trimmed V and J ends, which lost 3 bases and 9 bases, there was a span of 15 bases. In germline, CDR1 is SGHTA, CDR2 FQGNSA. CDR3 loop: CASSFRQVAGEQFF. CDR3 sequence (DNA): TGTGCCAGCAGCTTTCGACAGGTAGCTGGTGAGCAGTTCTTC.

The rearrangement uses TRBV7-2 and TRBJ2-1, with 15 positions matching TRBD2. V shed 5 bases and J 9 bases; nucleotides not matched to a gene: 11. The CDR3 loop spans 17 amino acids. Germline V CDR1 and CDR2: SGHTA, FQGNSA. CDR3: CASSPGLAGGLGAEQFF. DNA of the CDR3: TGTGCCAGCAGCCCCGGACTAGCGGGGGGGCTCGGAGCTGAGCAGTTCTTC.

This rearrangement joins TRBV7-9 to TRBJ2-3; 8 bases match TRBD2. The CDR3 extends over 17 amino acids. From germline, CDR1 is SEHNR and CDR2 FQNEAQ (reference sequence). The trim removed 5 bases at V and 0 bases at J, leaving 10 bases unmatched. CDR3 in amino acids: CASSPVSPSGSTDTQYF. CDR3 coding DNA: TGTGCCAGCAGCCCCGTTTCCCCTAGCGGGAGCACAGATACGCAGTATTTT. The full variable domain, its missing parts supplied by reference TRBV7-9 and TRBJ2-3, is DTGVSQNPRHKITKRGQNVTFRCDPISEHNRLYWYRQTLGQGPEFLTYFQNEAQLEKSRLLSDRFSAERPKGSFSTLEIQRTEQGDSAMYLCASSPVSPSGSTDTQYFGPGTRLTVL.

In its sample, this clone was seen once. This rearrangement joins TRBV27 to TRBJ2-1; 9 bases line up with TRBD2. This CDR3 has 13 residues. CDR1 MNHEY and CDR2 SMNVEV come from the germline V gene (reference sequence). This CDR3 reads CATQRGVYNEQFF. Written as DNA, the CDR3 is TGTGCAACCCAGCGGGGGGTCTACAATGAGCAGTTCTTC.

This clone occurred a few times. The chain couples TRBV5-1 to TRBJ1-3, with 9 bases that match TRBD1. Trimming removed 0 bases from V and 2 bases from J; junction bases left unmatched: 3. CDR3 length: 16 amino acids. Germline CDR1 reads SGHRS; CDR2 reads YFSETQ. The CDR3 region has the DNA TGCGCCAGCAGCTTGGTACAGGGGGCGCCTGGAAACACCATATATTTT. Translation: CASSLVQGAPGNTIYF.

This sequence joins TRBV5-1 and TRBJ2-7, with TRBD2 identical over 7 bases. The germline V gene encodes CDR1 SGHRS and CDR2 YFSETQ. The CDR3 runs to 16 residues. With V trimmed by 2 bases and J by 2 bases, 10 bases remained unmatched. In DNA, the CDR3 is TGCGCCAGCAGCTTTGGGGGGGACGGTCCAACCTACGAGCAGTACTTC. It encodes CASSFGGDGPTYEQYF.

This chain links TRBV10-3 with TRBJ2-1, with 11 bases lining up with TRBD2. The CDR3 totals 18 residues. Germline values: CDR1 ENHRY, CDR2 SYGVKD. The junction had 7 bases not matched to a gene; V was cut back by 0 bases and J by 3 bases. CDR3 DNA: TGTGCCATCAGTGAGTCCAGGACTAGCGGGTGGGGCTACAATGAGCAGTTCTTC. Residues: CAISESRTSGWGYNEQFF.